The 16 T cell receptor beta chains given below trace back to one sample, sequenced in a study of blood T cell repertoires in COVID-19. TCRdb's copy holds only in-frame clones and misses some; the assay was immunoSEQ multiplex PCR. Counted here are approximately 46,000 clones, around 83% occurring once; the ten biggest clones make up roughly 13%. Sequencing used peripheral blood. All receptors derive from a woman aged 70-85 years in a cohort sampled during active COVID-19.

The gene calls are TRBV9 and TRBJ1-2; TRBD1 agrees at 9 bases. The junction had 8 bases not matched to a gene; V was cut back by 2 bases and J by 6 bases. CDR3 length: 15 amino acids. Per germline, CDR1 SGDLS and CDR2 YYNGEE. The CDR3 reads CASSVGTGSWDGYTF. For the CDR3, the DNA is TGTGCCAGCAGCGTTGGGACAGGGTCTTGGGATGGCTACACCTTC.

CDR3 residues: CASSPRTSTDTQYF. CDR3 nucleotides: TGCGCCAGCAGCCCTCGGACTAGCACAGATACGCAGTATTTT. The gene calls are TRBV5-1 and TRBJ2-3; D perhaps matches TRBD2 (5 bases). Trimming removed 4 bases at V and 0 bases at J, with 9 bases between. The germline V gene has CDR1 SGHRS and CDR2 YFSETQ. The CDR3 runs to 14 residues.

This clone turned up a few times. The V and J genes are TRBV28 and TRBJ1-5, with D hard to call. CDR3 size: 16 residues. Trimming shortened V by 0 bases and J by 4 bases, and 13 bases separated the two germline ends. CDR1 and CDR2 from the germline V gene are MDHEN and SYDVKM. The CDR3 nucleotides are TGTGCCAGCAGTTTATGGGCAGTAGGAGAAAATCAGCCCCAGCATTTT. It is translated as CASSLWAVGENQPQHF. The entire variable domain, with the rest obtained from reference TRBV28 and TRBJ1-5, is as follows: DVKVTQSSRYLVKRTGEKVFLECVQDMDHENMFWYRQDPGLGLRLIYFSYDVKMKEKGDIPEGYSVSREKKERFSLILESASTNQTSMYLCASSLWAVGENQPQHFGDGTRLSIL.

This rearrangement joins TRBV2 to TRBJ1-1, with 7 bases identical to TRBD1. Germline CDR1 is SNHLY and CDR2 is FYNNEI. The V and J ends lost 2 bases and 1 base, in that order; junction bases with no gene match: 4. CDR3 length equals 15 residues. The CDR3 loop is CASSEQGGGNTEAFF. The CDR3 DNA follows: TGTGCCAGCAGTGAACAGGGGGGCGGGAACACTGAAGCTTTCTTT.

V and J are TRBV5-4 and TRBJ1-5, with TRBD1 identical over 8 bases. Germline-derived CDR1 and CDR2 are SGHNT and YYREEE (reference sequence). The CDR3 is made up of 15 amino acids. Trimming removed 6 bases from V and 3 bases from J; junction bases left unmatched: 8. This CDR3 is CASNFQDRVNQPQHF. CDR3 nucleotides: TGTGCCAGCAACTTCCAGGACAGGGTCAATCAGCCCCAGCATTTT. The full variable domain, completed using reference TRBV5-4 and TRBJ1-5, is ETGVTQSPTHLIKTRGQQVTLRCSSQSGHNTVSWYQQALGQGPQFIFQYYREEENGRGNFPPRFSGLQFPNYSSELNVNALELDDSALYLCASNFQDRVNQPQHFGDGTRLSIL.

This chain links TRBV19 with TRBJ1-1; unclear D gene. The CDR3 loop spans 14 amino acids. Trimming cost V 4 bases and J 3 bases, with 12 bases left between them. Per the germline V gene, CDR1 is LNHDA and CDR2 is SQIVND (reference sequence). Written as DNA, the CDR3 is TGTGCCAGTAGTACACACCCGAGGGACACTGAAGCTTTCTTT. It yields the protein CASSTHPRDTEAFF.

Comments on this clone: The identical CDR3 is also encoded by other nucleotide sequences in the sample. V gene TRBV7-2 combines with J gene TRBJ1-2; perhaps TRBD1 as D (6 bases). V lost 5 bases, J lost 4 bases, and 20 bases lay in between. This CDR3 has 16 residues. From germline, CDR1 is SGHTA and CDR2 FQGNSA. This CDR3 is CASSARGGQGSYGYTF. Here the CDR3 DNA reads TGTGCCAGCAGCGCTCGGGGGGGTCAGGGGTCCTATGGCTACACCTTC.

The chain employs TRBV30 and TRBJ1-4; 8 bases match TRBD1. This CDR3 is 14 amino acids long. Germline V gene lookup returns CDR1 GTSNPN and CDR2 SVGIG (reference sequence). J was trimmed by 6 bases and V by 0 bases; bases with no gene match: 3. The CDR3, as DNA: TGTGCCTGGAGTGTACAGGGGGTCGATGAAAAACTGTTTTTT. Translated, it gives CAWSVQGVDEKLFF.

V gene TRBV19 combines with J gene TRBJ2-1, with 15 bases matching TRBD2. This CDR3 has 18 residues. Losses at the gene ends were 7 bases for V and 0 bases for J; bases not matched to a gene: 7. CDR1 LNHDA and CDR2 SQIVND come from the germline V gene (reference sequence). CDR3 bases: TGTGCCAGTACCTCGGGACTAGCGGGGGGATCCTCCTACAATGAGCAGTTCTTC. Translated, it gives CASTSGLAGGSSYNEQFF.

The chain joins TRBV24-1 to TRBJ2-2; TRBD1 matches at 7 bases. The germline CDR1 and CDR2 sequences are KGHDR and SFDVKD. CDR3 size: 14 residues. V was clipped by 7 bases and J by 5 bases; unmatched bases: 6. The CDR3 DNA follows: TGTGCCACCAGCCGACAGGGTGGGACCGGGGAGCTGTTTTTT. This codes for CATSRQGGTGELFF.

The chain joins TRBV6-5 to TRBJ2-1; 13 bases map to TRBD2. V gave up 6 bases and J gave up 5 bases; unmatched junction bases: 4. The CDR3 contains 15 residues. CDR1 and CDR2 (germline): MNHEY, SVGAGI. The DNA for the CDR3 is TGTGCCAGCAGCCGACTAGCGGGAGGCCACAATGAGCAGTTCTTC. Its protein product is CASSRLAGGHNEQFF.

CDR3 sequence (DNA): TGTGCCAGCAGCTACCAGACTTCTTACACCGGGGAGCTGTTTTTT. Amino acid sequence: CASSYQTSYTGELFF. The chain uses TRBV9 and TRBJ2-2; D is undetermined. The CDR3 loop spans 15 amino acids. V was trimmed by 4 bases and J by 3 bases, leaving 13 bases between them. Germline CDR1 SGDLS, CDR2 YYNGEE.

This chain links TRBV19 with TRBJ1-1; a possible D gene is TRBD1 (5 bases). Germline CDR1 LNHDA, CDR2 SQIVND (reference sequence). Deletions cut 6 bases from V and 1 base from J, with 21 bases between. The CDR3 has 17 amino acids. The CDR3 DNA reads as TGTGCCAGTAGGGGAGGGGACCGACGCGTGGGGAACACTGAAGCTTTCTTT. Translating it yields CASRGGDRRVGNTEAFF.

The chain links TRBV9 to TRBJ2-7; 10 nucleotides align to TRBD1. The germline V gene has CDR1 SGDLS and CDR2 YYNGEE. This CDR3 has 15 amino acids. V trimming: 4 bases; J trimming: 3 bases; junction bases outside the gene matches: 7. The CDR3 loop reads CASSLRQGANYEQYF. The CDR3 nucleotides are TGTGCCAGCAGCCTCCGACAGGGGGCTAACTACGAGCAGTACTTC. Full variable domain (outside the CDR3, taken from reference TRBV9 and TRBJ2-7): DSGVTQTPKHLITATGQRVTLRCSPRSGDLSVYWYQQSLDQGLQFLIQYYNGEERAKGNILERFSAQQFPDLHSELNLSSLELGDSALYFCASSLRQGANYEQYFGPGTRLTVT.

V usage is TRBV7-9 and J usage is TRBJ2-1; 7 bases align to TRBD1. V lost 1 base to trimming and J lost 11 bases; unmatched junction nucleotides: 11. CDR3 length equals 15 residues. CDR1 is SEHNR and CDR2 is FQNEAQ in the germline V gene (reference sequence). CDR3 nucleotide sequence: TGTGCCAGCAGCTTAGAGCTAGGGGGCTTTTCCCAGCAGTTCTTC. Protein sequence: CASSLELGGFSQQFF.

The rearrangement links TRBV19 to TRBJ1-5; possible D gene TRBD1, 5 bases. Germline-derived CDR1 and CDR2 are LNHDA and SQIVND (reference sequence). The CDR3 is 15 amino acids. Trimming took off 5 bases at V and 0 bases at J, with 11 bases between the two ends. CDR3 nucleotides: TGTGCCAGTAGTCGGGCAGGGTATAGCAATCAGCCCCAGCATTTT. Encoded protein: CASSRAGYSNQPQHF.